A selection of T cell receptor beta chains follows, all from one sample in a study of shared clonotypes between healthy human individuals. Measured with immunoSEQ multiplex PCR; TCRdb has only the in-frame clones, and not every one. The sample holds 2.5 million or so clones, about 92% seen once. The sequenced sample was naive CD4+ T cells sorted from blood. The receptors shown here come from a man between 18 and 35 years old in good health. CDR3s include the opening cysteine and the closing phenylalanine or tryptophan. A D gene is named only where the DNA matches it firmly. Expanded clones are given a class, and other clones once, few, many or no size at all.

DNA | CDR3 | V | size | D | J
TGTGCCAGCAGTGGTCAAGGGAGGGGCACTGAAGCTTTCTTT | CASSGQGRGTEAFF | TRBV2 | NA | NA | TRBJ1-1
TGTGCCAGCAGCTTAGGGCTAGCGGGACAGGATGAGCAGTTCTTC | CASSLGLAGQDEQFF | TRBV6-1 | once | NA | TRBJ2-1
TGTGCCAGCAGCTTCCTGAACAACCAAAGGGATGAGCAGTTCTTC | CASSFLNNQRDEQFF | TRBV5-6 | NA | NA | TRBJ2-1
TGTGCCAGCAGTTTTACGGGACAGGGGGCTGCGAGCAATCAGCCCCAGCATTTT | CASSFTGQGAASNQPQHF | TRBV28 | NA | TRBD1 | TRBJ1-5
TGTGCCAGCAGCCTGACGTTGGGCTCACCCCTCCACTTT | CASSLTLGSPLHF | TRBV7-9 | few | NA | TRBJ1-6
TGTGCTAGCAGCGCACTAGCGGGACCGAACACCGGGGAGCTGTTTTTT | CASSALAGPNTGELFF | TRBV7-7 | NA | TRBD2 | TRBJ2-2
TGTGCCATCAGTGAACAGAACACCGGGGAGCTGTTTTTT | CAISEQNTGELFF | TRBV10-3 | once | NA | TRBJ2-2
TGTGCCAGCAGCTTAGGCTTCCCGGGACAGGGTAGCACAGATACGCAGTATTTT | CASSLGFPGQGSTDTQYF | TRBV7-2 | NA | TRBD1 | TRBJ2-3
TGTGCCAGCTCACCAGGAGGGGCTGAGCCCCAGCATTTT | CASSPGGAEPQHF | TRBV18 | few | NA | TRBJ1-5
TGCGCCAGCAGCCAACGCCCGGTAGAACTATCCCGTCCCACAGACCCCCAAGAGACCCAGTACTTC | CASSQRPVELSRPTDPQETQYF | TRBV4-3 | NA | NA | TRBJ2-5
TGTGCCAGCAGTGAAGAGGGGATGACGTACACTGAAGCTTTCTTT | CASSEEGMTYTEAFF | TRBV2 | NA | NA | TRBJ1-1
TGTGCCAGCTCACCACTTACGGACTCTGGAAACACCATATATTTT | CASSPLTDSGNTIYF | TRBV18 | NA | NA | TRBJ1-3
TGTGCCAGCAGCGGGGGTTTCACAGATACGCAGTATTTT | CASSGGFTDTQYF | TRBV2 | NA | NA | TRBJ2-3
TGTGCCAGCAGCTTAGTTCCGGGACTAGGGACCGGGGAGCTGTTTTTT | CASSLVPGLGTGELFF | TRBV11-2 | NA | TRBD2 | TRBJ2-2
TGTGCCAGCAGCCTCACGAATCAGCCCCAGCATTTT | CASSLTNQPQHF | TRBV28 | NA | NA | TRBJ1-5
TGTGCCAGCAGCCAAGACAAGATCGGGCCAGTAGGGGAGACCCAGTACTTC | CASSQDKIGPVGETQYF | TRBV14 | NA | NA | TRBJ2-5
TGCGCCAGCAGCCAAAGCCCCACTCCTGTCGGGAATGAGCAGTTCTTC | CASSQSPTPVGNEQFF | TRBV4-1 | NA | NA | TRBJ2-1
TGTGCCTGTTCGGGACAGAAGAACACTGAAGCTTTCTTT | CACSGQKNTEAFF | TRBV30 | NA | TRBD1 | TRBJ1-1
TGTGCCTGGAGTGCCGTCCGGACTAGCGGGGGGGCCGGGTTCTCCTACGAGCAGTACTTC | CAWSAVRTSGGAGFSYEQYF | TRBV30 | NA | TRBD2 | TRBJ2-7
TGTGCCAGCAGTTTACCCGGGACAGGGGTCGGAAACACCATATATTTT | CASSLPGTGVGNTIYF | TRBV28 | NA | TRBD1 | TRBJ1-3
TGTGCCAGCAGCGTCCAGGGGACTGAGACCCAGTACTTC | CASSVQGTETQYF | TRBV9 | NA | NA | TRBJ2-5
TGTGCCAGCAGCCCCTCCCCGGGGACTAATGAAAAACTGTTTTTT | CASSPSPGTNEKLFF | TRBV28 | NA | NA | TRBJ1-4
TGCAGCGGCGCACAGGGTAATGAGCAGTTCTTC | CSGAQGNEQFF | TRBV29-1 | NA | NA | TRBJ2-1
TGTGCCAGCTCAGTTGGGACAACAACTAACTATGGCTACACCTTC | CASSVGTTTNYGYTF | TRBV18 | NA | NA | TRBJ1-2
TGTGCCAGCAGCTTCGACCGGAATCAGCCCCAGCATTTT | CASSFDRNQPQHF | TRBV11-2 | once | NA | TRBJ1-5
TGCAGTGCTAGAGAGGGTCCCCAGTACTTC | CSAREGPQYF | TRBV20-1 | NA | NA | TRBJ2-5
TGTGCCAGCAGTCCTACAGGGGGCTATGGCTACACCTTC | CASSPTGGYGYTF | TRBV27 | NA | TRBD1 | TRBJ1-2
TGTGCCAGCATTCATCCAGGCACCGGGGAGCTGTTTTTT | CASIHPGTGELFF | TRBV6-5 | NA | NA | TRBJ2-2
TGTGCCAGCAGTAGGGGACAGGGGGACTCTGGAAACACCATATATTTT | CASSRGQGDSGNTIYF | TRBV6-4 | NA | TRBD1 | TRBJ1-3